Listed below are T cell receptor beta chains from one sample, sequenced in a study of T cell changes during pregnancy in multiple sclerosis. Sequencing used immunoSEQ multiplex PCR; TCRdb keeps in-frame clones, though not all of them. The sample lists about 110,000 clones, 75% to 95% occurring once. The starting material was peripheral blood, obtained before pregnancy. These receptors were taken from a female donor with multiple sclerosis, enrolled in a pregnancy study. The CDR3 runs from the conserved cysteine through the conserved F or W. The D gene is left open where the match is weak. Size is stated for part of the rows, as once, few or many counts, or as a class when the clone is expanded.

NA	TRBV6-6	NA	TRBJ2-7	CASRPRGSTYEQYF	TGTGCCAGCAGACCGCGGGGATCCACCTACGAGCAGTACTTC
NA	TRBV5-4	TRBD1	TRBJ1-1	CASRAGGMNTEAFF	TGTGCCAGCAGAGCAGGGGGAATGAACACTGAAGCTTTCTTT
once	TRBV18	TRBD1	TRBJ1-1	CASSVDRLNTEAFF	TGTGCCAGCTCCGTGGACAGGTTGAACACTGAAGCTTTCTTT
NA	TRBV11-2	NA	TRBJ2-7	CASSLVGAGYEQYF	TGTGCCAGCAGCTTAGTAGGGGCCGGGTACGAGCAGTACTTC
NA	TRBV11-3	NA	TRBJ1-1	CASSPPRAGGRGSEAFF	TGTGCCAGCAGCCCCCCCCGGGCGGGGGGCAGGGGTAGTGAAGCTTTCTTT
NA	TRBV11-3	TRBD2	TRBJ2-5	CASSPWWSGGQETQYF	TGTGCCAGCAGCCCGTGGTGGAGCGGGGGGCAAGAGACCCAGTACTTC
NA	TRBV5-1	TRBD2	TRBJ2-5	CASSGSGMRETQYF	TGCGCCAGTTCGGGAAGCGGGATGAGGGAGACCCAGTACTTC
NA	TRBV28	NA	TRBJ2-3	CASSFLFVQYF	TGTGCCAGCAGCTTCCTTTTTGTTCAGTATTTT
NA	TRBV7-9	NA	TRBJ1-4	CASSEGGPASEKLFF	TGTGCCAGCAGCGAGGGAGGGCCCGCATCTGAAAAACTGTTTTTT
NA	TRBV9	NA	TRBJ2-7	CASSVGAGEGYEQYF	TGTGCCAGCAGCGTAGGGGCAGGGGAAGGCTACGAGCAGTACTTC
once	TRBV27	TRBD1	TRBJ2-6	CASRSPIRDSSRSGANVLTF	TGTGCCAGCAGAAGCCCTATCCGGGACAGCTCCCGGTCTGGGGCCAACGTCCTGACTTTC
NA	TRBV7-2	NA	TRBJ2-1	CASSLMAGQSSYNEQFF	TGTGCCAGCAGCTTAATGGCCGGACAAAGCTCCTACAATGAGCAGTTCTTC
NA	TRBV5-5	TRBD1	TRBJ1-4	CASRTDRGHNEKLFF	TGTGCCAGCAGGACAGACAGGGGGCACAATGAAAAACTGTTTTTT
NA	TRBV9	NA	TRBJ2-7	CASSPRDLLSYEQYF	TGTGCCAGCAGCCCGCGGGACCTACTCTCCTACGAGCAGTACTTC
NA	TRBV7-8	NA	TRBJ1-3	CASSLGLEGSGNTIYF	TGTGCCAGCAGCTTAGGTCTAGAGGGCTCTGGAAACACCATATATTTT
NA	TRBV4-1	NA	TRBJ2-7	CASSQEGHITYEQYF	TGCGCCAGCAGCCAAGAGGGACACATAACCTACGAGCAGTACTTC
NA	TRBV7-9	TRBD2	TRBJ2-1	CASSSAGTSGRNEQFF	TGTGCCAGCAGCTCAGCAGGGACTAGCGGGAGAAATGAGCAGTTCTTC
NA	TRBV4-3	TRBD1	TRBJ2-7	CASSLDRGIDEQYF	TGCGCCAGCAGCCTGGACAGGGGAATCGACGAGCAGTACTTC
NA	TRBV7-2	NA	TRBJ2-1	CASSLSGAYNEQFF	TGTGCCAGCAGCTTATCAGGGGCCTACAATGAGCAGTTCTTC
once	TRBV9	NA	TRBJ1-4	CASSPLTGVNEKLFF	TGTGCCAGCAGCCCCCTGACAGGAGTTAATGAAAAACTGTTTTTT
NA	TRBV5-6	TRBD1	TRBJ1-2	CASSPGTGANYGYTF	TGTGCCAGCAGCCCTGGGACAGGGGCCAACTATGGCTACACCTTC
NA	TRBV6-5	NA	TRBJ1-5	CASSYSGGNQPQHF	TGTGCCAGCAGTTACTCGGGGGGGAATCAGCCCCAGCATTTT
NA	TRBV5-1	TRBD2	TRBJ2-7	CASSLTSGAPYEQYF	TGCGCCAGCAGCTTGACTAGCGGAGCACCCTACGAGCAGTACTTC
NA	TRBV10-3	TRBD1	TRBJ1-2	CAISAGQPSLYGYTF	TGTGCCATCAGTGCGGGACAGCCTTCGCTCTATGGCTACACCTTC
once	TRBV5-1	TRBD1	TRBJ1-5	CASSPGQGGKVNQPQHF	TGCGCCAGCAGCCCCGGACAGGGGGGGAAGGTCAATCAGCCCCAGCATTTT
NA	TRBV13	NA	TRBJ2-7	CASSPTRTERSYEQYF	TGTGCCAGCAGCCCTACCCGGACAGAAAGGTCCTACGAGCAGTACTTC
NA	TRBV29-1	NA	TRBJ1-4	CSVSGGDLSATNEKLFF	TGCAGCGTTTCTGGAGGGGACCTGTCAGCAACTAATGAAAAACTGTTTTTT
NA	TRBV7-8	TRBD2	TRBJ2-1	CASSLTRGGNEQFF	TGTGCCAGCAGCTTAACCCGGGGGGGGAATGAGCAGTTCTTC
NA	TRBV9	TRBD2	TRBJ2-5	CASSGNSGSMETQYF	TGTGCCAGCAGCGGAAACAGCGGGAGCATGGAGACCCAGTACTTC
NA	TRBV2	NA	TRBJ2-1	CASHLYRSSYNEQFF	TGTGCCAGCCATCTTTACAGGAGCTCCTACAATGAGCAGTTCTTC
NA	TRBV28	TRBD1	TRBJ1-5	CASRGTGVSQSQPQHF	TGTGCCAGCAGGGGGACAGGGGTGAGTCAGAGTCAGCCCCAGCATTTT
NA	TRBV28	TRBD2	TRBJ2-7	CASTTGGTGSYEQYF	TGTGCCAGCACCACGGGGGGTACGGGGTCCTACGAGCAGTACTTC
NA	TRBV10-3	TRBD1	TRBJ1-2	CAIFIRLSRQGLNYGYTF	TGTGCCATCTTCATCCGTCTCTCAAGACAGGGCCTAAACTATGGCTACACCTTC
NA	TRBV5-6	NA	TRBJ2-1	CASSLGGTRLYNEQFF	TGTGCCAGCAGCTTGGGGGGGACAAGACTCTACAATGAGCAGTTCTTC
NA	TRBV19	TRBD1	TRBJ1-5	CASYQTGGRQPQHF	TGTGCCAGTTACCAGACAGGGGGCCGTCAGCCCCAGCATTTT
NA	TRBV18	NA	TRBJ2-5	CASSPGSGETQYF	TGTGCCAGCTCTCCCGGATCAGGAGAGACCCAGTACTTC
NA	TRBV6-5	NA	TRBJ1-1	CASRGGEGAFF	TGTGCCAGCAGAGGGGGGGAGGGAGCTTTCTTT
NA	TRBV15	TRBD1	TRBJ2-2	CATSRGGQGSGPGELFF	TGTGCCACCAGCAGAGGTGGACAGGGGTCTGGTCCCGGGGAGCTGTTTTTT
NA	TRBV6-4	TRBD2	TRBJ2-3	CASSVTSSTDTQYF	TGTGCCAGCAGTGTGACTAGCTCCACAGATACGCAGTATTTT
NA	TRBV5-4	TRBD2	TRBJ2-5	CASSFQAGGPWGEETQYF	TGTGCCAGCAGCTTTCAGGCGGGGGGGCCTTGGGGGGAAGAGACCCAGTACTTC